This TCR beta chain came from a study of CD8+ T cells in alopecia areata. In each case, RNA was isolated and then reverse transcribed into cDNA as the sequencing template. Here immunoSEQ multiplex PCR was the method, and the copy in TCRdb shows in-frame clones only, minus some. The data contain a few hundred thousand clones, under 40% of them singletons. This CDR3 is built from 12 residues. The V gene end was trimmed by 5 bases and the J gene end by 7 bases; junction bases not matched to a gene: 4. CDR1 LNHDA and CDR2 SQIVND come from the germline V gene (reference sequence). Specified treatment: oral pan-JAK inhibitor, 5-10 mg twice daily. This clone has a handful of counts.

This clonotype was obtained from a human donor with alopecia areata. Material: CD4+ T cells sorted from blood, obtained at roughly week 30, from a patient treated with tofacitinib. V and J are TRBV19 and TRBJ1-2, with 7 bases identical to TRBD1. The chain's CDR3 is CASSFDRAGYTF. In nucleotides, the CDR3 is TGTGCCAGTAGTTTCGACAGGGCTGGCTACACCTTC.